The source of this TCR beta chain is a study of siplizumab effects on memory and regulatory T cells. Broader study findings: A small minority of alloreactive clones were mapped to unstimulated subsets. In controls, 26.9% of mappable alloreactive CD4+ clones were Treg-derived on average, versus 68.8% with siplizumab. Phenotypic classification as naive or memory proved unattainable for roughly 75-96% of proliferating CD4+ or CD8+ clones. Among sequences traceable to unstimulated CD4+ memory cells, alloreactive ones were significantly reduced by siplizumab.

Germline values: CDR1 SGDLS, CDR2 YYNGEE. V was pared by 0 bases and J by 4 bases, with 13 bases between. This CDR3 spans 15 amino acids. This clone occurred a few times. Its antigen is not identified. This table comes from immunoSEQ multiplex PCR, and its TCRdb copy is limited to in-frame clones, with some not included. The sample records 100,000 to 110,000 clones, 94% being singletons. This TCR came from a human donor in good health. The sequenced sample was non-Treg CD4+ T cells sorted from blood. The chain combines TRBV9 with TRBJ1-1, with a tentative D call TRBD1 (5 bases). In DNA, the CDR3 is TGTGCCAGCAGCGTAGATGGGTTAAGGGGCACTGAAGCTTTCTTT. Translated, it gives CASSVDGLRGTEAFF.